Each of the 22 T cell receptor beta chains below was sequenced from the same sample in a study of T cells expressing NK-cell markers. TCRdb re-called the 5' RACE reads and gives one entry per CDR3 protein, without DNA. The sample totals about 300,000 distinct CDR3 sequences. The specimen sequenced was blood T cells: a sorted CD56 or NKG2C T cell subset, CD4+ or CD8+ T cells, or bulk PBMC T cells (not recorded which). The receptors were sampled from a woman between 18 and 75 years old in good health.

The chain joins TRBV15 to TRBJ2-1; as DNA is missing, the TRBD1 call by TCRdb cannot be tested. The CDR3 is 16 residues long. CDR1 LNHNV and CDR2 YYDKDF come from the germline V gene (reference sequence). The CDR3 region is CATSMGGTGIGNEQFF.

V usage is TRBV24-1 and J usage is TRBJ1-2. The germline gives CDR1 KGHDR, CDR2 SFDVKD. CDR3 length: 14 amino acids. CDR3 protein: CASKRGTSNYGYTF.

This chain uses TRBV11-2 with TRBJ1-3. Germline V lookup: CDR1 SGHAT, CDR2 FQNNGV. This CDR3 has 12 amino acids. This CDR3 reads CASSRQRNTIYF.

V gene TRBV28 combines with J gene TRBJ1-5; TCRdb's D call of TRBD1 is untestable without DNA. Germline V gene lookup returns CDR1 MDHEN and CDR2 SYDVKM. This CDR3 has 15 amino acids. The CDR3 protein is CASSLTPRSNQPQHF.

The V call is TRBV20-1, the J call TRBJ1-4. The V gene's germline CDR1 is DFQATT and CDR2 SNEGSKA (reference sequence). This CDR3 contains 11 residues. The CDR3 sequence: CSARDGEKLFF.

The gene calls are TRBV27 and TRBJ2-1; checking the TCRdb D call of TRBD2 is not possible without DNA. The length of the CDR3 is 16 residues. Looked up from germline, CDR1 is MNHEY and CDR2 is SMNVEV (reference sequence). CDR3: CASSLFWTSGTNEQFF.

This chain's CDR3 is CASSSRGGTDTQYF. The chain joins TRBV5-1 to TRBJ2-3; TCRdb proposes TRBD1, but this gene call is untestable without DNA. The CDR3 is 14 amino acids. CDR1 SGHRS and CDR2 YFSETQ come from the germline V gene.

This chain joins TRBV9 and TRBJ2-1; the D call of TRBD2 rests on TCRdb alone, since no DNA is present to check it. The CDR3 totals 14 residues. Looked up from germline, CDR1 is SGDLS and CDR2 is YYNGEE. CDR3 loop: CASSVTSGEREQFF.

The chain is built from TRBV7-3 and TRBJ2-1. The CDR3 sequence is 16 residues long. CDR1 is SGHTA, CDR2 FQGTGA, per germline. CDR3 amino acids: CASSLSRSGSYNEQFF. Variable domain in full (rest from reference TRBV7-3 and TRBJ2-1): GAGVSQTPSNKVTEKGKYVELRCDPISGHTALYWYRQSLGQGPEFLIYFQGTGAADDSGLPNDRFFAVRPEGSVSTLKIQRTERGDSAVYLCASSLSRSGSYNEQFFGPGTRLTVL.

The rearrangement links TRBV7-2 to TRBJ2-6. CDR1 and CDR2 (germline): SGHTA, FQGNSA. The CDR3 extends over 13 amino acids. The CDR3 spells CASSLWTARVLTF.

This chain connects TRBV5-6 to TRBJ2-5; with no DNA, the TCRdb D assignment of TRBD1 cannot be verified. There are 14 residues in the CDR3. Germline V gene lookup returns CDR1 SGHDT and CDR2 YYEEEE. CDR3 amino acids: CASSRTARQETQYF.

The J gene is TRBJ2-7, the V gene TRBV30; the D call of TRBD1 rests on TCRdb alone, since no DNA is present to check it. Per the germline V gene, CDR1 is GTSNPN and CDR2 is SVGIG (reference sequence). This CDR3 is 15 amino acids long. CDR3: CAWSVGELTSYEQYF.

J is TRBJ2-3 and V is TRBV5-6; TCRdb names TRBD2, which stays unverified in the absence of DNA. The CDR3 is 14 residues long. The germline V gene has CDR1 SGHDT and CDR2 YYEEEE. The CDR3 protein is CASSVAGATDTQYF. The full variable domain, its missing parts supplied by reference TRBV5-6 and TRBJ2-3, is DAGVTQSPTHLIKTRGQQVTLRCSPKSGHDTVSWYQQALGQGPQFIFQYYEEEERQRGNFPDRFSGHQFPNYSSELNVNALLLGDSALYLCASSVAGATDTQYFGPGTRLTVL.

The V gene is TRBV12-3 or TRBV12-4, the J gene TRBJ2-3. This CDR3 is 12 amino acids long. This CDR3 reads CASTLNTDTQYF.

The chain links TRBV5-1 to TRBJ2-7; TCRdb reports TRBD1, a call that lacks DNA to check it against. The CDR3 is 17 residues long. CDR1 is SGHRS, CDR2 YFSETQ, per germline. CDR3 loop: CASSLSGTGTDGYEQYF.

CDR3 in amino acids: CASSLGTTQETQYF. This sequence joins TRBV12-3 or TRBV12-4 and TRBJ2-5; TCRdb's D call, TRBD1, is unchecked because there is no DNA. There are 14 residues in the CDR3.

The rearrangement uses TRBV29-1 and TRBJ2-5; TCRdb selects TRBD1, and the lack of DNA leaves this call unchecked. Germline loops: CDR1 SQVTM, CDR2 ANQGSEA. This CDR3 region has 12 residues. This CDR3 reads CSVGDYPETQYF.

This chain uses TRBV12-3 or TRBV12-4 with TRBJ2-4; TCRdb designates TRBD2, a call that cannot be tested without DNA. The CDR3 extends over 18 amino acids. This CDR3 is CASSLAGVGGPIQNIQYF.

J is TRBJ1-5 and V is TRBV4-3. Germline values: CDR1 LGHNA, CDR2 YSLEER. This CDR3 region has 13 residues. The CDR3 is CASSQDAEQPQHF.

The V gene is TRBV20-1, the J gene TRBJ2-2; TCRdb proposes TRBD2, but this gene call is untestable without DNA. In germline, CDR1 is DFQATT, CDR2 SNEGSKA (reference sequence). This CDR3 has 16 amino acids. CDR3 residues: CSARSLLSGGAGELFF.

The chain employs TRBV5-1 and TRBJ2-1; the TCRdb D gene call, TRBD2, has no DNA to confirm it. Germline values: CDR1 SGHRS, CDR2 YFSETQ. The CDR3 contains 16 residues. The CDR3 sequence: CASSLTTSGRGNEQFF. Using reference TRBV5-1 and TRBJ2-1 for the parts outside the CDR3, the full variable domain is KAGVTQTPRYLIKTRGQQVTLSCSPISGHRSVSWYQQTPGQGLQFLFEYFSETQRNKGNFPGRFSGRQFSNSRSEMNVSTLELGDSALYLCASSLTTSGRGNEQFFGPGTRLTVL.

The rearrangement uses TRBV3-1 and TRBJ2-3; the D call of TRBD2 rests on TCRdb alone, since no DNA is present to check it. CDR1 is LGHDT, CDR2 YNNKEL, per germline (reference sequence). The CDR3 is made up of 17 amino acids. This CDR3 is CASSRPWGGGASDTQYF.